This record covers a single T cell receptor (beta chain). Sequencing used immunoSEQ multiplex PCR; TCRdb keeps in-frame clones, though not all of them. The sample has approximately 150,000 clones; 80% to 85% are singletons. The sample originates from a study of blood T cell repertoires in COVID-19. About the study: PBMCs, B-cell-depleted T cells, or T cells were the source of the cDNA or gDNA that made up the material.

Participant reports of clinical history set cohort assignment. Germline CDR1 reads KGHSH; CDR2 reads LQKENI. V was clipped by 3 bases and J by 0 bases, with 18 bases between them. The CDR3 runs 18 residues. Sequences were obtained from PBMCs or T cells enriched from blood (not recorded which). This TCR derives from a woman aged 45-65 years who had recovered from COVID-19. This chain links TRBV18 with TRBJ1-3; D not resolved. DNA of the CDR3: TGTGCCAGCTCACCTCGTGCGCCAGTCTCTAGCTCTGGAAACACCATATATTTT. Translation: CASSPRAPVSSSGNTIYF.